A selection of T cell receptor beta chains follows, all from one sample in a study of blood T cell repertoires in COVID-19. Assay used: immunoSEQ multiplex PCR; TCRdb lists only in-frame clones, some missing. Of 330,000 or so clones listed, roughly 90% were seen once; the top ten hold less than 20%. Material: PBMCs or T cells enriched from blood (not recorded which). The receptors stem from a woman younger than 45 who had recovered from COVID-19. Each CDR3 is given with its conserved first and last residue. Fields, in order: CDR3 protein, CDR3 DNA, V gene, J gene, D gene, clone size. D genes are given only for firm matches. Clone size is not always given. Where it is, it says once, few, many or a class for expanded clones.

cdr3_aa: CASSLGPGQGDGYTF; cdr3_nt: TGTGCCAGCAGCTTAGGGCCGGGACAGGGGGATGGCTACACCTTC; v_call: TRBV7-9; j_call: TRBJ1-2; d_call: TRBD1; clone_size: NA
cdr3_aa: CASSQDRTRMVGELFF; cdr3_nt: TGTGCCAGCAGCCAAGATCGGACTAGGATGGTCGGGGAGCTGTTTTTT; v_call: TRBV4-2; j_call: TRBJ2-2; d_call: TRBD2; clone_size: NA
cdr3_aa: CASSPDSANYGYTF; cdr3_nt: TGTGCCAGCAGCCCCGACAGCGCTAACTATGGCTACACCTTC; v_call: TRBV5-4; j_call: TRBJ1-2; d_call: NA; clone_size: NA
cdr3_aa: CASRSLISNQPQHF; cdr3_nt: TGTGCCAGCCGTTCACTTATAAGCAATCAGCCCCAGCATTTT; v_call: TRBV28; j_call: TRBJ1-5; d_call: NA; clone_size: once
cdr3_aa: CASSEGSFFYTDTQYF; cdr3_nt: TGTGCCAGCAGCGAAGGGAGCTTCTTTTACACAGATACGCAGTATTTT; v_call: TRBV7-9; j_call: TRBJ2-3; d_call: NA; clone_size: NA
cdr3_aa: CASRETGSSYEQYF; cdr3_nt: TGCGCCAGTAGAGAGACGGGGAGCTCCTACGAGCAGTACTTC; v_call: TRBV5-1; j_call: TRBJ2-7; d_call: NA; clone_size: NA
cdr3_aa: CASKLTSGYPQHF; cdr3_nt: TGTGCCAGCAAGTTGACCTCGGGGTATCCCCAGCATTTT; v_call: TRBV6-5; j_call: TRBJ1-5; d_call: NA; clone_size: NA
cdr3_aa: CASSGHVEAFF; cdr3_nt: TGTGCCAGCTCGGGACACGTTGAAGCTTTCTTT; v_call: TRBV25-1; j_call: TRBJ1-1; d_call: NA; clone_size: NA
cdr3_aa: CASSQDLQVGANVLTF; cdr3_nt: TGTGCCAGCAGCCAAGATCTCCAGGTTGGGGCCAACGTCCTGACTTTC; v_call: TRBV4-2; j_call: TRBJ2-6; d_call: NA; clone_size: once
cdr3_aa: CASRGDTEGSQHF; cdr3_nt: TGTGCCAGCAGGGGGGACACCGAAGGTTCACAGCATTTT; v_call: TRBV2; j_call: TRBJ1-5; d_call: NA; clone_size: once